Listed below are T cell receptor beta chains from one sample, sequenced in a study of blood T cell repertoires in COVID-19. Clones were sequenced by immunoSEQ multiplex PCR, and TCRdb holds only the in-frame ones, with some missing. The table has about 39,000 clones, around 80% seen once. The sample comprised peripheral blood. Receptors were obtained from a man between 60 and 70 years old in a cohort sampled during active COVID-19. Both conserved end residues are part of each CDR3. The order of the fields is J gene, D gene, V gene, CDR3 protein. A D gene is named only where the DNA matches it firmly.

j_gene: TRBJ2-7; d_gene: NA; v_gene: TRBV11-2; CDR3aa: CASSLEGAGRGVSYEQYF
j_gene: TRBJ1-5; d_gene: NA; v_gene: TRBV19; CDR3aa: CASSLGVGNQPQHF
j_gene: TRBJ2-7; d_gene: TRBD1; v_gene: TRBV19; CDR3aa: CASSSTGTAGEQYF
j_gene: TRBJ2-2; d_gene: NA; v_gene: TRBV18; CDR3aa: CASSPQQPPNTGELFF
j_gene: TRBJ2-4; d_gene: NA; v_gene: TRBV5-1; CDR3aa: CASSLGGRMDIQYF
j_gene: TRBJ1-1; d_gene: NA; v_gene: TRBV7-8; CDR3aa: CASSPEGIGGTEAFF
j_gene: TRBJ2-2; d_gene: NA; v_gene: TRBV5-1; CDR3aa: CASSPTLPGTGELFF
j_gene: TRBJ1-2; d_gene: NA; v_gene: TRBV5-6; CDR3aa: CASSALQGTSTIYGYTF
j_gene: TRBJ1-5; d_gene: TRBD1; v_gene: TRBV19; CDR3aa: CASSQVPQGAGNQPQHF
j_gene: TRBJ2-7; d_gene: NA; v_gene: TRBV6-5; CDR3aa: CASSYSREGLYEQYF
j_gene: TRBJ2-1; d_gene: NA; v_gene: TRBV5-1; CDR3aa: CASSLANGGEQFF
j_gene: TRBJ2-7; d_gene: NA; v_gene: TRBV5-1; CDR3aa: CASSQGVYEQYF
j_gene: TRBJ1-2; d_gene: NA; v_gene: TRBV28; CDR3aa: CASSSPRGGLYGYTF
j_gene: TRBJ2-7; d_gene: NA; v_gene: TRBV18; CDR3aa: CASSPRRELDEQYF
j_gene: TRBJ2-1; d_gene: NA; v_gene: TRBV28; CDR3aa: CASSPVVKRDEQFF
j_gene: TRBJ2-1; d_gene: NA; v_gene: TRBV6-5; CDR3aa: CASATSSYNEQFF
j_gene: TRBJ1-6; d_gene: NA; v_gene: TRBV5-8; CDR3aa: CASLHAASGNNSPLHF
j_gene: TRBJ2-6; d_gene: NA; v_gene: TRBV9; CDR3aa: CASSVREGDGANVLTF
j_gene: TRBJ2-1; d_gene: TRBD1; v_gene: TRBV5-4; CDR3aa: CASIDRAENNEQFF
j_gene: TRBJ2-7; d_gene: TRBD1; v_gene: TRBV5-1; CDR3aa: CASSSGTGLDEQYF
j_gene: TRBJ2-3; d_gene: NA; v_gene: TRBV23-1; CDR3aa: CASSRRDTTNTDTQYF
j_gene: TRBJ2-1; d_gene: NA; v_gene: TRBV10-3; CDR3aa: CATLFSDIYNEQFF
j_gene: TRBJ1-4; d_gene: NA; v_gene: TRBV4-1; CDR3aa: CASSQDILGRSEKLFF
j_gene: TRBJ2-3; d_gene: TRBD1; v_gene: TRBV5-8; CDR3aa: CASSGQGEDTQYF
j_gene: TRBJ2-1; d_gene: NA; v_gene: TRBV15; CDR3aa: CATSRETGDSSDEQFF
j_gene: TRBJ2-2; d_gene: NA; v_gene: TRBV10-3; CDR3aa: CAISTRVANTGELFF
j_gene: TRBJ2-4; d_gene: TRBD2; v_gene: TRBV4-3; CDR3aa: CASSPEAGLAKNIQYF
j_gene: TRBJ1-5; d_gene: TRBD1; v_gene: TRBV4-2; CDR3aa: CASSQDLTGVGQPQHF
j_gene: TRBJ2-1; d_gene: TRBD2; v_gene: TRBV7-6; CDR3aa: CASSLEAWREGGYNEQFF
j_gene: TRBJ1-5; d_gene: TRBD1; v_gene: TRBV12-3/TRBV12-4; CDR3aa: CASRQGSGQPQHF
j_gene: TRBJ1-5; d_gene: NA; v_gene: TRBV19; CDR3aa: CASSIEQGNQPQHF
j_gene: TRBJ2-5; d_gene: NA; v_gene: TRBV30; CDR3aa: CAWSVTVQETQYF
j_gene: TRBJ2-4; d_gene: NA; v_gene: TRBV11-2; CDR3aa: CASSLDGLEQAKNIQYF
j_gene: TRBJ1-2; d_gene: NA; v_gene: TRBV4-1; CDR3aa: CASSQDPGKPIYGYTF